This T cell receptor beta chain was sequenced during a study of cytomegalovirus exposure and HLA in healthy donors. General observations from the study: An analysis that was carried out later associated 16,951 TCR beta sequences with HLA alleles at 0.05 false discovery rate.

A word on this clone: Antigen specificity is unknown.

Both 60 Vbeta primers and 13 Jbeta primers went into the PCR. Only in-frame clones appear in the TCRdb table, and some are missing; sequencing was by immunoSEQ multiplex PCR. The table shows approximately 270,000 clones, with roughly 80% occurring only once. The TCR was taken from a girl aged 2-9 years in good health and CMV-seronegative. The specimen sequenced was PBMCs.

The CDR3 sequence: CASSSASGGLVHKDTQYF. CDR3 in DNA: TGTGCCAGCAGTTCCGCTAGCGGGGGGCTGGTACACAAAGATACGCAGTATTTT. This chain uses TRBV5-4 with TRBJ2-3, with 11 positions matching TRBD2. Germline V gene lookup returns CDR1 SGHNT and CDR2 YYREEE (reference sequence). The CDR3 runs 18 residues. J gave up 5 bases and V 5 bases, and 16 bases lay outside the gene matches.